This T cell receptor beta chain emerged from a study of tumor-infiltrating lymphocytes in primary liver carcinoma (dated by TCRdb to the late 2010s). At the level of the whole study: Hepatocellular carcinoma (four) or combined HCC and intrahepatic cholangiocarcinoma (one) was present in the five patients, who were three men and two women aged 30 to 69 years. The five patients had tumors staged T1-T3 N0M0, with maximum diameters ranging from roughly 4.2 to 10 cm. To link TCRbeta repertoire diversity to the local molecular phenotype, the roughly 23 tumor region samples were profiled with Agilent mRNA microarrays. High reproducibility was observed for the technical replicate repertoires, with mean shared-clone rates about 0.89 and correlation coefficients above 0.95. Samples yielded roughly 3.65 to 7.5 million productive TCRbeta reads; read depth did not differ significantly between tissue types. A total of 35 specimens from 5 patients underwent TCRbeta repertoire sequencing, comprising 25 tumor regions, 5 adjacent noncancerous liver tissues and 5 peripheral blood samples. Across five regions of each liver tumor, along with adjacent normal tissue and blood, the study brought together TCRbeta repertoire sequencing, expression microarrays and whole-exome sequencing. Broader findings and caveats from the paper: Pairs of tumor regions showed greater repertoire overlap (mean 36%) than tumor-adjacent pairs (roughly 17%) or tumor-blood pairs (around 15%), which is consistent with antigen-driven expansion. Because the samples were bulk and unsorted, CD4+ and CD8+ T cell repertoires could not be compared. Only 4 to 6 patients were included in the study, and the authors note that the findings should be validated in a larger study. Because only the TCR beta chain was sequenced and unpaired alpha chains were not captured, true repertoire diversity is likely underestimated. Just about 8-25% of top clones turned up in all five regions of a tumor, which suggests spatial heterogeneity among tumor-infiltrating T cells. The top 250 clones accounted for a significantly greater share of the repertoire in tumors than in blood (p = 0.039).

Total RNA and DNA were co-extracted without cell sorting from 20-30 mg of bulk tissue using the AllPrep DNA/RNA mini kit. Between late 2015 and early 2016, a few patients in China with histopathologically diagnosed primary liver carcinoma had their tumors surgically resected. Patients had chronic HBV infection and were treatment-naive at sampling. Each tumor was sampled at five spatially separated regions: the tumor centre plus the superior, inferior, left-lateral and right-lateral poles. More than 75% viable tumor cells were found by histology in every tumor sample. Fresh tumor and adjacent tissue pieces were bisected, with one half stored in RNAlater at -80 degrees C and the other half sent for histology. From its cysteine to its phenylalanine, the CDR3 spans 12 amino acids. The CDR3 DNA has 36 bases and is translated from base 1. Reading the germline V gene gives CDR1 SGHAT and CDR2 FQNNGV. As concerns this clonotype: It lacks a known antigen. At one end, the junction sequence differs from germline, possibly due to a read error.

A constant-region primer and ProtoScript II reverse transcriptase were used to reverse-transcribe TCRbeta-specific cDNA from approximately 550 ng total RNA. The TCRbeta libraries were prepared through three rounds of nested multiplex PCR following a slightly modified ARM-PCR procedure. Multiplex TRBV1-TRBV30 forward primers and a Cbeta reverse primer were used in the first two PCR rounds, each of which was run for roughly 9 cycles. A final 25-cycle PCR with Deep VentR polymerase added sample barcodes and Illumina adapters. Before sequencing, amplicons of 200-500 bp were gel-purified using a QIAquick gel extraction kit. TCRbeta amplicons were sequenced on an Illumina HiSeq 2500 with 250-bp paired-end reads. Per the original workflow: Reads were quality-trimmed with Trimmomatic v0.33, and paired reads were merged with FLASH v1.2.11 to recover full CDR3 sequences. V, D and J germline segments were assigned to the rearranged TCRbeta sequences by MiGEC v1.2.1b. Clonotype statistics, along with Shannon-Wiener diversity indices, were calculated using VDJtools v1.0.0. Except for diversity analysis, only each sample's 250 most abundant clonotypes were used in subsequent analyses to reduce sampling bias. Using fastp trimming at Q25 and MiXCR clonotype assembly, TCRdb reanalyzed the public sequencing data and kept in-frame beta chains. Rows merge per CDR3 protein into single entries with the most common DNA and genes. The V and J calls, along with clone size, are taken from TCRdb and not from the paper's own processing. This sample lists nearly 50,000 distinct CDR3 sequences; around three quarters were detected once. In total, the top ten clones hold around 28% of the sample.

This clonotype was obtained from a middle-aged man with primary liver carcinoma and hepatitis B virus infection. The rearranged segments are TRBV11-2 and TRBJ2-5, with no confident D gene call. The sample taken for sequencing was liver tumor tissue from sampling region 3. The sample's cell subset or site label is to be understood as: tumor region T3, left-lateral pole. The DNA sequence is TGTGCCAGTAGCTTAGTTGGAGACACCCAGTACTTC. The resulting protein is CASSLVGDTQYF.